The next 10 T cell receptor beta chains were all read from a single sample in a study of blood T cell repertoires in COVID-19 (dated by TCRdb to about 2020). The method was the immunoSEQ multiplex PCR assay. The immuneACCESS repertoire file appears here via TCRdb, limited to in-frame rearrangements. These files lack a portion of the clones; in checked studies, under half of the deficit traces to unresolved V genes, and the cause of the others is not known. The sample contains about 240,000 clones, about nine tenths of them found a single time. The ten largest clones capture just over 2.5% of the sample. Sequencing used PBMCs or T cells enriched from blood (not recorded which). These receptors were collected from a woman in her twenties or thirties with acute COVID-19.

The V call is TRBV27, the J call TRBJ1-5; D unclear. The CDR3 consists of 14 residues. Germline CDR1 and CDR2: MNHEY and SMNVEV (reference sequence). The V gene lost 3 bases and the J gene lost 9 bases, with 15 bases spanning the gap. CDR3 amino acids: CASSFGSLGLPQHF. CDR3 DNA: TGTGCCAGCAGTTTCGGCTCCCTCGGGTTGCCCCAGCATTTT.

The V and J genes are TRBV4-3 and TRBJ2-3; maybe TRBD1 (5 bases). This CDR3 is 17 amino acids long. V lost 1 base and J 0 bases, leaving 14 bases between the germline ends. Germline CDR1 and CDR2: LGHNA and YSLEER. DNA of the CDR3: TGCGCCAGCAGCCAAGGAGGATCAGGGCTCAGCACAGATACGCAGTATTTT. Its protein product is CASSQGGSGLSTDTQYF.

The genes are TRBV19 and TRBJ2-2; weak D call: TRBD1 (7 bases). This CDR3 is 16 amino acids long. Looked up from germline, CDR1 is LNHDA and CDR2 is SQIVND (reference sequence). V shed 3 bases and J shed 3 bases, with 14 bases lying between them. The CDR3 DNA reads TGTGCCAGTAGTATGGGGACTCAGGGGGACACCGGGGAGCTGTTTTTT. It yields the protein CASSMGTQGDTGELFF.

The chain has TRBV7-2 and TRBJ2-1; D is ambiguous. Germline values: CDR1 SGHTA, CDR2 FQGNSA. The CDR3 covers 14 residues. The V gene lost 6 bases and the J gene lost 1 base, with 10 bases spanning the gap. CDR3 nucleotide sequence: TGTGCCAGCAGTCGACTTGGGTCCTACAATGAGCAGTTCTTC. As protein: CASSRLGSYNEQFF.

V and J are TRBV5-6 and TRBJ1-1, with D unresolved. V was trimmed by 5 bases and J by 3 bases, leaving 11 bases between them. The germline V gene encodes CDR1 SGHDT and CDR2 YYEEEE. This CDR3 spans 13 amino acids. The CDR3 spells CASRQTGDTEAFF. The CDR3 nucleotides read TGTGCCAGCAGACAGACGGGAGACACTGAAGCTTTCTTT.

This clone was observed a single time. The CDR3 sequence: CASGPVLRDRTRFGYTF. The CDR3 DNA reads as TGTGCTAGTGGACCTGTCCTCCGGGACAGGACTCGCTTTGGCTACACCTTC. The V call is TRBV12-5, the J call TRBJ1-2; the match to TRBD1 covers 8 bases. The CDR3 spans 17 residues. The germline V gene encodes CDR1 LGHNT and CDR2 FRNRAP. Germline trimming cut 6 bases from V and 7 bases from J; bases unmatched to any gene: 19.

V usage is TRBV5-1 and J usage is TRBJ1-1; no firm D call. The germline gives CDR1 SGHRS, CDR2 YFSETQ. V lost 2 bases and J lost 5, with 10 bases in between. The CDR3 covers 13 residues. The CDR3 region has the DNA TGCGCCAGCAGCTTAGGGAGCAGGACTGAAGCTTTCTTT. This translates into CASSLGSRTEAFF.

V usage is TRBV19 and J usage is TRBJ2-3; 8 positions match TRBD1. The germline CDR1 and CDR2 sequences are LNHDA and SQIVND (reference sequence). This CDR3 spans 17 amino acids. With V trimmed by 6 bases and J by 2 bases, 13 bases remained unmatched. The DNA for the CDR3 is TGTGCCAGTAGCCGGACAGGGAAGGCCTCCATCACAGATACGCAGTATTTT. Amino acid sequence: CASSRTGKASITDTQYF.

The genes are TRBV19 and TRBJ1-4, with TRBD1 as a possible D gene (5 bases). The ends were cut back, 10 bases at V and 3 bases at J, with 18 bases in the middle. Germline loops: CDR1 LNHDA, CDR2 SQIVND (reference sequence). The CDR3 extends over 15 amino acids. The CDR3 region is CATQDTGVANEKLFF. The CDR3 bases are TGTGCCACCCAAGACACGGGGGTGGCTAATGAAAAACTGTTTTTT.

As for this clone: A junction boundary mismatches the germline segment, possibly from a read error. The chain is built from TRBV18 and TRBJ2-5, with 7 bases aligning to TRBD2. This CDR3 has 14 residues. Germline CDR1 and CDR2: KGHSH and LQKENI. CDR3 sequence reads: CASSRGDLQETQYF. The CDR3 region has the DNA TGTGCCAGTTCACGGGGGGACCTTCAAGAGACCCAGTACTTC. Using reference TRBV18 and TRBJ2-5 for the parts outside the CDR3, the full variable domain is NAGVMQNPRHLVRRRGQEARLRCSPMKGHSHVYWYRQLPEEGLKFMVYLQKENIIDESGMPKERFSAEFPKEGPSILRIQQVVRGDSAAYFCASSRGDLQETQYFGPGTRLLVL.